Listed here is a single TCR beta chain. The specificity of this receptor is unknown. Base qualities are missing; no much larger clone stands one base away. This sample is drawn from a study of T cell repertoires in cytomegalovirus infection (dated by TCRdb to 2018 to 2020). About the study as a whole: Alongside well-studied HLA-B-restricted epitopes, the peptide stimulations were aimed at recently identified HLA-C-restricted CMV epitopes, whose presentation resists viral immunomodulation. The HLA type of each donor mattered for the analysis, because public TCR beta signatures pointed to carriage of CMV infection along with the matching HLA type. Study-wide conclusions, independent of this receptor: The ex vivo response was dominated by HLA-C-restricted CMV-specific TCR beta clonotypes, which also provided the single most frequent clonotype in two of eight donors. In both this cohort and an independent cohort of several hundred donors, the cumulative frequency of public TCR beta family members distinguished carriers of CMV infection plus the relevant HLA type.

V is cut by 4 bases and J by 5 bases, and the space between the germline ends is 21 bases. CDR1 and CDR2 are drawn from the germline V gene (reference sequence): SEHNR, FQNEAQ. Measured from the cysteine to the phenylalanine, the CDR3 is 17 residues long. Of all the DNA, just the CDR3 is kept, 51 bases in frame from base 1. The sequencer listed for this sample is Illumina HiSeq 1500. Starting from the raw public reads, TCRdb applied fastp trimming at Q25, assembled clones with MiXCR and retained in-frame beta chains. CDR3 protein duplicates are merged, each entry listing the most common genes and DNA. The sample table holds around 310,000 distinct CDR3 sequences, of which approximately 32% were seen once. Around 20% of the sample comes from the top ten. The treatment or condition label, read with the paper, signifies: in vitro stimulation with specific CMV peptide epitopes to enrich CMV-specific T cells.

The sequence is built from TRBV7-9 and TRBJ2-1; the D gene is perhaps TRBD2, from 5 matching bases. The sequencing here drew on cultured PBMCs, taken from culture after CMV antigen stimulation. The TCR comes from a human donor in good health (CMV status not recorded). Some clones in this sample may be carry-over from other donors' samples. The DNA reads TGTGCCAGCAGCTCCGGTCGCCTCGAACTGACTAACAATGAGCAGTTCTTC. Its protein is CASSSGRLELTNNEQFF.